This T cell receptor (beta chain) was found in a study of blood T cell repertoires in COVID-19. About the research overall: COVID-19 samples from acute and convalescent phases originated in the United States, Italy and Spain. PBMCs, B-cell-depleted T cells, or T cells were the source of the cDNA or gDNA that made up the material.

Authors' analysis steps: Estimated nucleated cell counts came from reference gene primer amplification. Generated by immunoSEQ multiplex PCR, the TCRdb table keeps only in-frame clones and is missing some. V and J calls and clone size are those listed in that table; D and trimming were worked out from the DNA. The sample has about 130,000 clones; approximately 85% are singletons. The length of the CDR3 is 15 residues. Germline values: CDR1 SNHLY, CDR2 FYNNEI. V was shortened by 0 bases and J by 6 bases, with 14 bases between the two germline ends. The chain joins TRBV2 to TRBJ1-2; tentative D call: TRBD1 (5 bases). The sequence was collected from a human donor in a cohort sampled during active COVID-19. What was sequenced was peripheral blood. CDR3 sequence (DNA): TGTGCCAGCAGTGAAGCGCTTCTTGGAGGGGATGGCTACACCTTC. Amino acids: CASSEALLGGDGYTF.